This TCR beta chain emerged from a study of T cells in localized non-small cell lung cancer. Using immunoSEQ multiplex PCR, the repertoire was profiled, and TCRdb retains in-frame clones only, with some absent. The data show fewer than 100,000 clones, approximately 88% seen once. This clone was observed a single time. V gave up 6 bases and J gave up 1 base, with 12 bases separating them. The CDR3 is made up of 14 amino acids. Germline-derived CDR1 and CDR2 are MNHEY and SVGAGI. The sequencing here drew on peripheral blood, taken before any cancer treatment. The sequence derives from a man between 40 and 70 years old with stage I squamous cell lung carcinoma. The J gene is TRBJ1-1, the V gene TRBV6-5; D is perhaps TRBD1 (5 bases). The CDR3: CASSARGENTEAFF. The CDR3 DNA reads TGTGCCAGCAGCGCGAGGGGCGAGAACACTGAAGCTTTCTTT.